This T cell receptor beta chain comes out of a study of T cells after yellow fever vaccination. TCRdb recomputed calls from the 5' RACE reads with MiXCR, one row per CDR3 protein. The sample yields approximately 74,000 distinct CDR3 sequences, around 6.5% seen once. Trimming took off 1 base at V and 4 bases at J, with 4 bases between the two ends. The CDR3 runs 12 residues. The sample holds many counts of this clonotype. This chain uses TRBV12-3 or TRBV12-4 with TRBJ1-1; no clear D. The receptor was derived from a man aged 18 to 30 who received the YFV17D yellow fever vaccine. The sample consisted of CD8+ T cells sorted from PBMCs, taken 5 days after the first yellow fever vaccination. DNA for the CDR3: TGTGCCAGCAGTTTAGGGGTCACTGAAGCTTTCTTT. Translating gives CASSLGVTEAFF.